This T cell receptor (beta chain) came from a study of blood T cells in healthy people across ages. Study outcomes and limitations: Per million T cells, TCR beta diversity dropped about linearly as age rose. Naive T cell percentage by flow cytometry tracked strongly with beta diversity.

For the second PCR, which ran for roughly 7 to 11 cycles, a sample-barcoded 5' primer and a J-beta primer mix were used. A template-switch adaptor containing 12 random nucleotides labeled each cDNA molecule. TCRdb reprocessed the 5' RACE reads via MiXCR and lists one record per CDR3 protein. The repertoire holds 750,000 to 1,000,000 distinct CDR3 sequences, with about 28% as singletons. V trimming: 5 bases; J trimming: 4 bases; junction bases outside the gene matches: 12. The CDR3 is made up of 16 amino acids. The germline gives CDR1 MDHEN, CDR2 SYDVKM. On this clonotype itself: The target antigen is unknown.

A further study also used this sample, focusing on T cells of mothers and their children. That source notes: Per mother, over 9 million TCR beta CDR3 reads were obtained; per child, roughly 2.9 million.

J is TRBJ2-7 and V is TRBV28; 9 positions match TRBD2. Specimen: blood. The source of this sequence is a woman aged 35 to 49 in good health. The CDR3 is CASSPQSSGGQYEQYF. CDR3 bases: TGTGCCAGCAGTCCCCAGAGTAGCGGGGGCCAGTACGAGCAGTACTTC.